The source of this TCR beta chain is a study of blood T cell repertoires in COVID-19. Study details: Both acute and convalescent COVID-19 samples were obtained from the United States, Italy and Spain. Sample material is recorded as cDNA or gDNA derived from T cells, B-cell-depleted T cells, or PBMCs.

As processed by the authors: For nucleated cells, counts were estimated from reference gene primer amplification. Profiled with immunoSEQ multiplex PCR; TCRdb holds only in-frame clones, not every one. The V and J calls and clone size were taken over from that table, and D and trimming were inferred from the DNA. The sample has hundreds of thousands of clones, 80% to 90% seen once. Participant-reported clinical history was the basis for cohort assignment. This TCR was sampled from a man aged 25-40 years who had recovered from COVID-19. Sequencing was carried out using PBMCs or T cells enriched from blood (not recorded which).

CDR3 bases: TGTGCCAGCACCCACCGGGGGTGGGAAAAACTGTTTTTT. It specifies CASTHRGWEKLFF. The genes are TRBV28 and TRBJ1-4; TRBD1 is a possible D gene (5 bases). The CDR3 is 13 residues long. Trimming shortened V by 7 bases and J by 8 bases, and 14 bases separated the two germline ends. The germline V gene has CDR1 MDHEN and CDR2 SYDVKM.